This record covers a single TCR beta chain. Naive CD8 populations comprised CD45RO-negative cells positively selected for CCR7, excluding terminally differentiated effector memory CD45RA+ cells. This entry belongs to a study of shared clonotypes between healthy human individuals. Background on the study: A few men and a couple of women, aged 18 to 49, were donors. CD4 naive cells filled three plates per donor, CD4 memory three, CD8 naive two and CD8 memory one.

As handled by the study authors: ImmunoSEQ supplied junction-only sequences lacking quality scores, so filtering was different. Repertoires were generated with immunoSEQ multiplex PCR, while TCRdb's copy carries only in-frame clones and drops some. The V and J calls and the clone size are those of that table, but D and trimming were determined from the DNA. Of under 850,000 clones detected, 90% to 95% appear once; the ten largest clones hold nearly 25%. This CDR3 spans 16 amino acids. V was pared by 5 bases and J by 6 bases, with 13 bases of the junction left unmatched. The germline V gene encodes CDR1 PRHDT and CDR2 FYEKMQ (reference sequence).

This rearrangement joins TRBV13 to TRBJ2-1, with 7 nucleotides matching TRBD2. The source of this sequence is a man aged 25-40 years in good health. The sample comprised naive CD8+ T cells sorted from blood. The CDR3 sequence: CASSPEGLAAVNEQFF. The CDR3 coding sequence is TGTGCCAGCAGCCCAGAGGGCCTAGCGGCCGTCAATGAGCAGTTCTTC.